Below, one T cell receptor (beta chain) is given with its context. The junction departs from germline at one end; a sequencing error may be responsible. This specimen comes from a study of blood T cells in healthy people across ages. Across the whole study: Per every two T cells, about one barcoded beta molecule was captured by template switching.

This CDR3 is 12 amino acids long. Germline values: CDR1 SEHNR, CDR2 FQNEAQ (reference sequence). A J-beta primer mix and a sample-barcoded 5' primer were used in a second PCR of roughly 6 to 12 cycles. All cDNA molecules were each tagged by a template-switch adaptor with 12 random nucleotides. Each CDR3 protein is one row after TCRdb ran MiXCR on the 5' RACE reads. Counted here are about 1,400,000 distinct CDR3 sequences, approximately 60% occurring once; the ten biggest clones make up about 6.7%. The material sequenced was blood. The rearrangement uses TRBV7-9 and TRBJ2-7; D is undetermined. The better agreement between TRBJ2-5 and the DNA end casts doubt on the J call. This receptor was identified in a man between 18 and 35 years old in good health. The DNA for the CDR3 is TGTTCCAGCAGCTTTGACGGGGAGACCCAGTACTTC. This sequence encodes CSSSFDGETQYF.